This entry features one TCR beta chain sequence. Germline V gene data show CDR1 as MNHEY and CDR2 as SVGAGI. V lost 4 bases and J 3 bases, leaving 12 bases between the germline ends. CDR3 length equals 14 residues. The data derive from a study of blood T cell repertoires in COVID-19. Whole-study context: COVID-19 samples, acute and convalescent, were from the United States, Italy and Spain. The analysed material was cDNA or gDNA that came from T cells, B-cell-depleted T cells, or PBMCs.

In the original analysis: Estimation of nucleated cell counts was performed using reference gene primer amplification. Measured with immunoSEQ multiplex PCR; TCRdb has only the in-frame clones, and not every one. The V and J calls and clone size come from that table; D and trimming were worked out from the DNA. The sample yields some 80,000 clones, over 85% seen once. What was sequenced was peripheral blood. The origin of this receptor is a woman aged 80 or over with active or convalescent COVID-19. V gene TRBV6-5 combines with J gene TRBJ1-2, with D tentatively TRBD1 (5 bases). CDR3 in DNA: TGTGCCAGCAGTTCCTCCGGGGGAGACTATGGCTACACCTTC. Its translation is CASSSSGGDYGYTF.